The source of this TCR beta chain is a study of T cell repertoires in cytomegalovirus infection. The study's findings and limits: Identification of carriers of CMV plus the relevant HLA was achieved through cumulative public TCR beta family frequency.

CDR1 is SGHRS and CDR2 is YFSETQ in the germline V gene. V was clipped by 6 bases and J by 0 bases, with 14 bases between them. The CDR3 is made up of 15 amino acids. Only a few counts were recorded for this clonotype. What it binds is unknown. TCRdb analysed the reads with MiXCR anew, one entry per CDR3 protein. The sample contains hundreds of thousands of distinct CDR3 sequences, approximately 31% of which appear only once. This chain uses TRBV5-1 with TRBJ2-3; D is ambiguous. The sequencing used cultured CD8+ T cells from PBMCs, collected from culture after CMV antigen stimulation. This sequence was found in a human donor in good health (CMV status not recorded). Some clones in this sample may be carry-over from other donors' samples. CDR3 amino acids: CASTSEPASTDTQYF. CDR3 bases: TGCGCCAGCACCTCCGAACCGGCTAGCACAGATACGCAGTATTTT.